The clone carrying this TCR beta chain appeared a few times. This sample was taken from a study of PD-1 blockade in mismatch repair-deficient tumors. Produced via immunoSEQ multiplex PCR; TCRdb's table is partial and in-frame only. The sample shows some 84,000 clones, approximately 81% of them seen only once. The TCR comes from an adult with mismatch repair-deficient cancer. The sample here was peripheral blood, taken 12 weeks after starting pembrolizumab.

The CDR3 region has the DNA TGTGCCTGGAGTTTAAGCAATCAGCCCCAGCATTTT. This translates into CAWSLSNQPQHF. J is TRBJ1-5 and V is TRBV30; D ambiguous. The germline CDR1 and CDR2 sequences are GTSNPN and SVGIG (reference sequence). CDR3 length: 12 residues. V was cut by 2 bases and J by 1 base, with 3 bases left in between.